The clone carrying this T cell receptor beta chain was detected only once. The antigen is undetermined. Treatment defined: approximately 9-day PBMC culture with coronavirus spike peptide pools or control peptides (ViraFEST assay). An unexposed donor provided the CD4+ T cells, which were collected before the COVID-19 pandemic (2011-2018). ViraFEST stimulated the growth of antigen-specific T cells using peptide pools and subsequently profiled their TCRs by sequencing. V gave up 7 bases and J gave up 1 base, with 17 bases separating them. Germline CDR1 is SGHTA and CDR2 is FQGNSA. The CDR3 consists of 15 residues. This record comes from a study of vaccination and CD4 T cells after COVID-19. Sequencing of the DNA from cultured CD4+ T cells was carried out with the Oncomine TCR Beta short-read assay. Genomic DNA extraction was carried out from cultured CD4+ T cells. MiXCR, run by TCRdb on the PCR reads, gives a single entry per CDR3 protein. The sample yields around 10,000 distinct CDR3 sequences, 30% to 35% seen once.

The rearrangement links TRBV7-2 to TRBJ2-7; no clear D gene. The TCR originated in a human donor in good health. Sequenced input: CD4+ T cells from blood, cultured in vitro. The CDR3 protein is CASTLIQYASYEQYF. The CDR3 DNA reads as TGTGCCAGCACCCTAATCCAGTATGCTTCCTACGAGCAGTACTTC.